This TCR beta chain comes out of a study of T cells in tuberculosis. Study-wide context: CD1B tetramers identified T cells specific for mycobacterial lipid GMM. In South Africa, adults with active tuberculosis were compared with IGRA-negative and latently infected IGRA-positive adolescents.

This CDR3 contains 14 residues. CDR1 and CDR2 (germline): MDHEN, SYDVKM. V shed 3 bases and J shed 2 bases, with 8 bases lying between them. Study conclusions and caveats: Smaller distances to GMM-specific TCRs suggested their expansion in active tuberculosis. Using the GMM-specific repertoire gave about 86% accuracy versus roughly 70% with motifs.

Concerning this clone: The antigen is unknown.

Method: immunoSEQ multiplex PCR; TCRdb's copy keeps in-frame clones and lacks some. The sample comprises roughly 32,000 clones, just under 97% of which are singletons, and roughly 2.5% rests with the top ten. The sample comprised PBMCs. The source is a donor aged 10 to 29 with latent tuberculosis or without tuberculosis infection. The rearrangement joins TRBV28 to TRBJ1-3; D is uncertain. As DNA, the CDR3 is TGTGCCAGCAGTTTGGGAGGTGCTGGAAACACCATATATTTT. It codes for CASSLGGAGNTIYF.